The T cell receptor (beta chain) under discussion was sequenced for a study of technical replicates of blood from a handful of donors. Profiling relied on immunoSEQ multiplex PCR, and the TCRdb table lists in-frame clones only, not all of them. The sample shows roughly 85,000 clones, around 94% of them seen only once. V shed 0 bases and J shed 3 bases, with 9 bases lying between them. This CDR3 is 15 amino acids long. CDR1 is LNHDA, CDR2 SQIVND, per germline (reference sequence). This clone was detected a few times. The sequence derives from a human donor in good health. Sequencing was carried out using T cells isolated from PBMCs. This rearrangement joins TRBV19 to TRBJ1-5; the D gene is possibly TRBD1 (5 bases). CDR3 nucleotides: TGTGCCAGTAGTATAGACGACAGTTACAATCAGCCCCAGCATTTT. Translated: CASSIDDSYNQPQHF.